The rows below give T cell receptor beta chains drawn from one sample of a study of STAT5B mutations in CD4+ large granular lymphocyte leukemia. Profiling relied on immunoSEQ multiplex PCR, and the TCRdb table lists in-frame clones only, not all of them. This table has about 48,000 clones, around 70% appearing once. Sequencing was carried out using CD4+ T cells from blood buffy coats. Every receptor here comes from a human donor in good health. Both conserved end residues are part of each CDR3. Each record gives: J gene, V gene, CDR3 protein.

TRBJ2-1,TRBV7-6,CASSLLSDEQFF
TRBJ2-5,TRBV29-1,CSVERYQETQYF
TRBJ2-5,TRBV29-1,CSVPRGQGKGETQYF
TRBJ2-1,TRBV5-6,CASRLQGPSYNEQFF
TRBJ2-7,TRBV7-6,CASSLAKGQGSYEQYF
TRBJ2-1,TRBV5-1,CASSLAGTGVYNEQFF
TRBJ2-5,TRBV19,CASSVTDQETQYF
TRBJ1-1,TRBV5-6,CASSSQGAQRTFF
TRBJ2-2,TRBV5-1,CASNGGSAGELFF
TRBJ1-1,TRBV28,CASNSGDIDTEAFF
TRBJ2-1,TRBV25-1,CASSAGSYNEQFF
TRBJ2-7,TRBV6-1,CASSGGQGPYEQYF
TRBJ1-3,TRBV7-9,CASSPTGALGNTIYF
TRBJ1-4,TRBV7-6,CASSFNGVPYATNEKLFF